The entry below describes one T cell receptor (beta chain). V was pared by 5 bases and J by 3 bases, with 22 bases between. In germline, CDR1 is MDHEN, CDR2 SYDVKM. The CDR3 covers 17 residues. The sample originates from a study of patients and donors after allogeneic stem cell transplantation. TCRdb recomputed calls from the RT-PCR reads with MiXCR, one row per CDR3 protein. The table has about 110,000 distinct CDR3 sequences, approximately 40% seen once. The specimen was blood, either unsorted or a sorted T cell fraction (not recorded which). This TCR derives from a human donor who was either an allogeneic HSCT recipient or a stem cell or donor lymphocyte infusion donor (not recorded which). It is not recorded whose cells these are; they may come from a transplant donor. The chain carries TRBV28 and TRBJ2-5, with a tentative D call TRBD2 (6 bases). In nucleotides, the CDR3 is TGTGCCAGCAGTAGGTTCGAGCCCCTTGGGGGGAAAGAGACCCAGTACTTC. It yields the protein CASSRFEPLGGKETQYF.